The 9 T cell receptor beta chains below come from one sample, sequenced in a study of T cell repertoires in cytomegalovirus infection. Each CDR3 protein gets one entry after TCRdb re-called the reads with MiXCR. The sample records fewer than 650,000 distinct CDR3 sequences, roughly 42% being singletons. The antigens these receptors bind are not known. The source was cultured PBMCs, collected from culture after CMV antigen stimulation. These TCRs come from a human donor in good health (CMV status not recorded). Some clones in this sample may be carry-over from other donors' samples.

V and J are TRBV28 and TRBJ1-1; TRBD1 agrees at 7 bases. Germline lookup yields CDR1 MDHEN and CDR2 SYDVKM. Losses at the gene ends were 4 bases for V and 2 bases for J; bases not matched to a gene: 4. The CDR3 has 14 amino acids. CDR3 in amino acids: CASSSTGSNTEAFF. The DNA of the CDR3 is TGTGCCAGCAGTTCGACAGGGTCAAACACTGAAGCTTTCTTT.

This chain links TRBV10-3 with TRBJ2-1, with 8 bases fitting TRBD2. V lost 6 bases, J lost 6 bases, and 22 bases stayed unmatched. The germline V gene encodes CDR1 ENHRY and CDR2 SYGVKD. The CDR3 extends over 19 amino acids. In DNA, the CDR3 is TGTGCCATCAGGATTATAGCGGGACCCCCCTTCGGGCGGTTCAATGAGCAGTTCTTC. This encodes CAIRIIAGPPFGRFNEQFF.

This clonotype was counted only a few times. V usage is TRBV7-2 and J usage is TRBJ2-3; D unclear. The germline CDR1 and CDR2 sequences are SGHTA and FQGNSA. V was shortened by 4 bases and J by 4 bases, with 12 bases between the two germline ends. CDR3 length equals 14 residues. The CDR3 loop is CASSYGHPPDTQYF. DNA for the CDR3: TGTGCCAGCAGCTACGGCCACCCCCCAGATACGCAGTATTTT.

This clonotype has only a few counts. V and J are TRBV27 and TRBJ2-5; 7 positions match TRBD2. V gave up 6 bases and J gave up 5 bases; unmatched junction bases: 15. The germline V gene has CDR1 MNHEY and CDR2 SMNVEV (reference sequence). This CDR3 region has 16 residues. CDR3 loop: CASSPGRGLMDETQYF. Here the CDR3 DNA reads TGTGCCAGCAGCCCAGGCCGGGGACTAATGGATGAGACCCAGTACTTC.

Regarding this clonotype: One end of the junction fails to match germline, which may point to a read error. The gene calls are TRBV7-2 and TRBJ2-1; the D gene is possibly TRBD1 (6 bases). The CDR3 is 17 residues long. CDR1 is SGHTA, CDR2 FQGNSA, per germline. The CDR3, as DNA: TGTGCCAGCAGCCTAGCATCAGGGGTGCCTCCCTACAATGAGCAGTTCTTC. Encoded protein: CASSLASGVPPYNEQFF.

J is TRBJ2-1 and V is TRBV7-9; the D gene could be TRBD1 or TRBD2 (5 bases each). This CDR3 contains 12 residues. Trimming shortened V by 3 bases and J by 7 bases, and 7 bases separated the two germline ends. Germline assignment: CDR1 SEHNR and CDR2 FQNEAQ (reference sequence). The CDR3 protein is CASSFWGNEQFF. In DNA form, the CDR3 reads TGTGCCAGCAGCTTTTGGGGGAATGAGCAGTTCTTC.

This clonotype appeared once. The chain couples TRBV11-2 to TRBJ1-1; no definite D call. The V end lost 5 bases, the J end lost 6 bases, and 19 bases lay between the germline ends. This CDR3 has 15 residues. CDR1 SGHAT and CDR2 FQNNGV come from the germline V gene. CDR3 residues: CASSARSFPLPEAFF. The CDR3 DNA reads as TGTGCCAGCAGCGCGAGATCGTTTCCCTTGCCTGAAGCTTTCTTT.

This sequence joins TRBV5-1 and TRBJ1-4; 9 positions match TRBD1. The ends lost 4 bases at V and 6 bases at J; junction bases unmatched: 10. The CDR3 totals 16 residues. The V gene's germline CDR1 is SGHRS and CDR2 YFSETQ. CDR3 residues: CASSRQGVREDEKLFF. DNA of the CDR3: TGCGCCAGCAGCCGACAGGGGGTCCGTGAAGATGAAAAACTGTTTTTT.

The V gene is TRBV19, the J gene TRBJ1-6; possibly TRBD1 for D (5 bases). Looked up from germline, CDR1 is LNHDA and CDR2 is SQIVND (reference sequence). The CDR3 extends over 15 amino acids. Trimming cost V 9 bases and J 3 bases, with 15 bases left between them. The CDR3 protein is CASAVPGYYNSPLHF. The CDR3 coding sequence is TGTGCCAGCGCAGTCCCAGGGTACTATAATTCACCCCTCCACTTT.